The 32 T cell receptor beta chains below were found in one sample sequenced in a study of cytomegalovirus exposure and HLA in healthy donors. A multiplex PCR was run with 60 Vbeta primers and 13 Jbeta primers. Clones were sequenced by immunoSEQ multiplex PCR, and TCRdb holds only the in-frame ones, with some missing. The sample has about 270,000 clones; around 66% are singletons. The sample was PBMCs. These receptors came from a female donor in good health and CMV-seronegative.

The chain is built from TRBV5-4 and TRBJ2-7, with D perhaps matching TRBD2 (5 bases). The germline CDR1 and CDR2 sequences are SGHNT and YYREEE (reference sequence). With 0 bases removed from V and 6 bases from J, the gap between germline ends came to 16 bases. The CDR3 contains 15 residues. CDR3 in DNA: TGTGCCAGCAGCTTGGCAGGAAGCGGTCTTGGCGAGCAGTACTTC. Translated, it gives CASSLAGSGLGEQYF.

This rearrangement joins TRBV4-1 to TRBJ2-7; 7 bases are shared with TRBD1. Germline CDR1 reads MGHRA; CDR2 reads YSYEKL. The CDR3 runs 15 residues. V trimming: 2 bases; J trimming: 4 bases; junction bases outside the gene matches: 8. The chain's CDR3 is CASSQRTGEYYEQYF. CDR3 in DNA: TGCGCCAGCAGCCAAAGGACAGGAGAGTATTACGAGCAGTACTTC.

Concerning this clone itself: Its ends do not fully match the called genes, so a read error is possible. This CDR3 is also generated by other DNA sequences in the sample. The rearrangement joins TRBV4-1 to TRBJ2-1; 10 bases map to TRBD1. The CDR3 runs 17 residues. The germline V gene has CDR1 MGHRA and CDR2 YSYEKL. In DNA, the CDR3 is TGCGCCAGCAGCCAACACACCGGGACAGGGGACTACAACGAGCAGTTCTTC. Translating gives CASSQHTGTGDYNEQFF.

This clone was observed a single time. The chain employs TRBV5-1 and TRBJ1-2, with a possible D match to TRBD1 (5 bases). The CDR3 is 14 amino acids. Per the germline V gene, CDR1 is SGHRS and CDR2 is YFSETQ. Trimming took off 2 bases at V and 6 bases at J, with 14 bases between the two ends. CDR3 amino acids: CASSLAGLENGYTF. The CDR3 bases are TGCGCCAGCAGCTTAGCAGGGTTGGAGAATGGCTACACCTTC.

The chain has TRBV4-2 and TRBJ2-1; 8 nucleotides align to TRBD2. Germline loops: CDR1 LGHNA, CDR2 YNFKEQ. J gave up 4 bases and V 5 bases, and 13 bases lay outside the gene matches. The length of the CDR3 is 17 residues. CDR3 region: CASSYYLAGSTYNEQFF. As DNA, the CDR3 is TGTGCCAGCAGCTACTACCTAGCGGGCTCAACATACAATGAGCAGTTCTTC.

The V and J genes are TRBV19 and TRBJ2-3; the match to TRBD2 covers 8 bases. This CDR3 region has 15 residues. The V and J ends lost 3 bases and 6 bases, in that order; junction bases with no gene match: 8. CDR1 and CDR2 from the germline V gene are LNHDA and SQIVND (reference sequence). This CDR3 is CASSMWGPSGDTQYF. CDR3 bases: TGTGCCAGTAGTATGTGGGGGCCTAGCGGGGATACGCAGTATTTT.

This chain uses TRBV11-2 with TRBJ2-7, with 9 bases identical to TRBD2. The CDR3 sequence is 16 residues long. Unmatched junction bases numbered 9, after V lost 5 bases and J lost 1 base. Germline values: CDR1 SGHAT, CDR2 FQNNGV. The CDR3 sequence: CASSPTTAGGSYEQYF. The CDR3 DNA sequence: TGTGCCAGCAGCCCGACCACAGCGGGAGGTTCCTACGAGCAGTACTTC.

For this clone: Different DNA sequences within this sample yield the same CDR3. V and J are TRBV18 and TRBJ2-7, with 9 bases fitting TRBD2. V was clipped by 6 bases and J by 0 bases; unmatched bases: 3. This CDR3 has 14 residues. Germline CDR1 and CDR2: KGHSH and LQKENI. DNA of the CDR3: TGTGCCAGCTCTCCGGGACTAGCCTCCTACGAGCAGTACTTC. Translation: CASSPGLASYEQYF.

For the CDR3, the DNA is TGCGCCAGCAGCCAAGTGGGTGGGTCGGGAAAACTGTTTTTT. Protein product: CASSQVGGSGKLFF. The rearrangement links TRBV4-1 to TRBJ1-4, with no clear D. The CDR3 is 14 amino acids. Per germline, CDR1 MGHRA and CDR2 YSYEKL. Trimming shortened V by 1 base and J by 10 bases, and 13 bases separated the two germline ends.

This chain joins TRBV18 and TRBJ1-1, with TRBD1 matching over 9 bases. This CDR3 has 16 residues. Trimming removed 3 bases from V and 2 bases from J; junction bases left unmatched: 7. Germline V gene lookup returns CDR1 KGHSH and CDR2 LQKENI. The CDR3 nucleotides read TGTGCCAGCTCACCTTCCCGGGGACAGGGAAACACTGAAGCTTTCTTT. Translating gives CASSPSRGQGNTEAFF.

V is TRBV14 and J is TRBJ2-2; TRBD1 matches 10 bases. The V gene end was trimmed by 0 bases and the J gene end by 5 bases; junction bases not matched to a gene: 6. In germline, CDR1 is SGHDN, CDR2 FVKESK. The CDR3 is 17 amino acids. CDR3 in DNA: TGTGCCAGCAGCCAAGATGTGAGGACAGGGGGGACCGGGGAGCTGTTTTTT. Its protein product is CASSQDVRTGGTGELFF.

This chain uses TRBV28 with TRBJ1-2; D remains ambiguous. This CDR3 region has 11 residues. Trimming took 6 bases from V and 8 from J, leaving 10 bases between them. Germline CDR1 reads MDHEN; CDR2 reads SYDVKM. Written as DNA, the CDR3 is TGTGCCAGCAGGCCTTCCGGGGGCTACACCTTC. As protein: CASRPSGGYTF.

The gene calls are TRBV5-1 and TRBJ2-7; perhaps TRBD1 as D (6 bases). V lost 0 bases to trimming and J lost 4 bases, with 14 bases between them. This CDR3 has 15 amino acids. In germline, CDR1 is SGHRS, CDR2 YFSETQ. The CDR3 sequence: CASSLGAVRGYEQYF. The CDR3 DNA reads TGCGCCAGCAGCTTGGGAGCCGTCAGGGGATACGAGCAGTACTTC.

The chain is built from TRBV7-9 and TRBJ2-3, with D tentatively TRBD2 (5 bases). This CDR3 region has 16 residues. Germline CDR1 reads SEHNR; CDR2 reads FQNEAQ (reference sequence). With 3 bases removed from V and 4 bases from J, the gap between germline ends came to 17 bases. The CDR3 sequence: CASSFWAGPSSDTQYF. In nucleotides, the CDR3 is TGTGCCAGCAGCTTTTGGGCCGGCCCTAGCTCAGATACGCAGTATTTT.

V gene TRBV29-1 combines with J gene TRBJ2-7, with TRBD1 identical over 8 bases. This CDR3 has 13 amino acids. Trimming at V came to 6 bases and at J to 5 bases, leaving 9 bases not matched to a gene. Germline CDR1 SQVTM, CDR2 ANQGSEA. CDR3 sequence: CSVGGQGTHEQYF. CDR3 bases: TGCAGCGTGGGCGGACAGGGTACCCACGAGCAGTACTTC.

The rearrangement uses TRBV2 and TRBJ1-4; D may be TRBD1 (5 bases). Germline lookup yields CDR1 SNHLY and CDR2 FYNNEI. The ends were cut back, 2 bases at V and 7 bases at J, with 20 bases in the middle. The CDR3 has 17 amino acids. DNA of the CDR3: TGTGCCAGCAGTGAACGACCTACAGGAGTGAGAAGTGAAAAACTGTTTTTT. This gives the protein CASSERPTGVRSEKLFF.

V gene TRBV18 combines with J gene TRBJ2-4; tentative D call: TRBD2 (5 bases). Between the trimmed V and J ends, which lost 4 bases and 1 base, there was a span of 17 bases. CDR3 size: 17 residues. Germline values: CDR1 KGHSH, CDR2 LQKENI. DNA of the CDR3: TGTGCCAGCTCACTCAGCGAGGGAGCATTGGCCAAAAACATTCAGTACTTC. Protein sequence: CASSLSEGALAKNIQYF.

The gene calls are TRBV30 and TRBJ2-7; weak D call: TRBD2 (5 bases). CDR1 is GTSNPN and CDR2 is SVGIG in the germline V gene (reference sequence). CDR3 length: 13 residues. Trimming shortened V by 3 bases and J by 2 bases, and 11 bases separated the two germline ends. The DNA for the CDR3 is TGTGCCTGGAGCGGGAACTCTGCCTACGAGCAGTACTTC. It codes for CAWSGNSAYEQYF.

As regards this clone: A read error may produce the germline difference seen at one junction end. The chain links TRBV7-9 to TRBJ2-1; 8 bases map to TRBD2. CDR3 length: 14 amino acids. CDR1 is SEHNR, CDR2 FQNEAQ, per germline (reference sequence). CDR3 residues: CSSSSGGPYNEQFF. The CDR3 DNA is TGTTCCAGCAGCTCGGGGGGGCCTTACAATGAGCAGTTCTTC.

The rearrangement links TRBV29-1 to TRBJ2-3, with TRBD1 matching 11 bases. CDR1 is SQVTM, CDR2 ANQGSEA, per germline. The CDR3 has 16 residues. V trimming: 7 bases; J trimming: 3 bases; junction bases outside the gene matches: 12. The CDR3 nucleotides read TGCAGCGCGGAAGAAGGGACAGGGGGAAGGACAGATACGCAGTATTTT. It encodes CSAEEGTGGRTDTQYF.

The chain recombines TRBV11-2 with TRBJ2-7, with 7 bases fitting TRBD2. The CDR3 loop spans 11 amino acids. Germline values: CDR1 SGHAT, CDR2 FQNNGV. The ends lost 2 bases at V and 11 bases at J; junction bases unmatched: 3. This CDR3 is CASSLPGRKYF. The CDR3 DNA follows: TGTGCCAGCAGCTTACCCGGGAGGAAGTACTTC.

The rearrangement uses TRBV6-5 and TRBJ1-1, with 7 bases identical to TRBD1. Per the germline V gene, CDR1 is MNHEY and CDR2 is SVGAGI. The CDR3 is 13 residues long. The junction had 7 bases not matched to a gene; V was cut back by 11 bases and J by 1 base. CDR3 sequence (DNA): TGTGCCGCTCGACAGGGTTGGAACACTGAAGCTTTCTTT. Protein: CAARQGWNTEAFF.

The chain employs TRBV6-1 and TRBJ2-6, with D unresolved. There are 15 residues in the CDR3. Germline CDR1 reads MNHNS; CDR2 reads SASEGT. V lost 2 bases, J lost 4 bases, and 9 bases lay in between. CDR3: CASSETGVGANVLTF. CDR3 coding DNA: TGTGCCAGCAGTGAAACTGGAGTCGGGGCCAACGTCCTGACTTTC.

This clone was seen more than once but under ten times. The rearrangement links TRBV15 to TRBJ1-2; 8 nucleotides align to TRBD1. Looked up from germline, CDR1 is LNHNV and CDR2 is YYDKDF (reference sequence). J gave up 4 bases and V 0 bases, and 10 bases lay outside the gene matches. This CDR3 contains 17 residues. CDR3 region: CATSRDGQGHWGYGYTF. The CDR3 DNA follows: TGTGCCACCAGCAGAGATGGACAGGGCCATTGGGGCTATGGCTACACCTTC.

The chain's CDR3 is CASSEYPLAGGSYNEQFF. The CDR3 DNA is TGTGCCAGCAGTGAATACCCCCTAGCGGGAGGCTCCTACAATGAGCAGTTCTTC. The chain uses TRBV25-1 and TRBJ2-1; TRBD2 matches 11 bases. V lost 0 bases, J lost 0 bases, and 4 bases stayed unmatched. In germline, CDR1 is MGHDK, CDR2 SYGVNS. The CDR3 runs to 18 residues.

This chain uses TRBV21-1 with TRBJ2-1; TRBD2 is taken as the D call from the table, unchecked against the DNA. TRBV21-1 counts as a pseudogene. The CDR3 has 13 residues. The CDR3 region is CAAGLAGGSEQFF. In nucleotides, the CDR3 is TGTGCCGCGGGACTAGCGGGAGGGTCTGAGCAGTTCTTC.

Remarks on this clone: A junction boundary mismatches the germline segment, possibly from a read error. The chain employs TRBV27 and TRBJ1-2, with 9 positions matching TRBD1. CDR1 is MNHEY and CDR2 is SMNVEV in the germline V gene (reference sequence). The CDR3 extends over 17 amino acids. CDR3 loop: CASSLSFRTRDRVGEAF. CDR3 DNA: TGTGCCAGCAGTTTATCGTTTCGTACCCGGGACAGGGTCGGGGAGGCCTTC.

This sequence joins TRBV6-5 and TRBJ2-1, with 15 bases fitting TRBD2. From germline, CDR1 is MNHEY and CDR2 SVGAGI. The ends lost 2 bases at V and 15 bases at J; junction bases unmatched: 8. The CDR3 extends over 15 amino acids. DNA of the CDR3: TGTGCCAGCAGTTACCCCCGGACTAGCGGGAGGGAACTGTTCTTC. This gives the protein CASSYPRTSGRELFF.

The V gene is TRBV6-6, the J gene TRBJ1-2, with D possibly TRBD1 on 6 matching bases. The length of the CDR3 is 13 residues. CDR1 and CDR2 from the germline V gene are MNHNY and SVGAGI (reference sequence). Trimming removed 2 bases from V and 6 bases from J, with 10 bases in between. CDR3 in amino acids: CASSYGQTDGYTF. The CDR3 DNA reads TGTGCCAGCAGTTACGGACAGACCGATGGCTACACCTTC.

The V and J genes are TRBV29-1 and TRBJ1-1, with D uncertain. Germline values: CDR1 SQVTM, CDR2 ANQGSEA. The CDR3 totals 12 residues. CDR3 loop: CSAGRVVTEAFF. DNA for the CDR3: TGCTCGGCGGGCCGGGTGGTCACTGAAGCTTTCTTT.

This chain uses TRBV6-6 with TRBJ1-1; 7 positions match TRBD1. The CDR3 runs to 15 residues. Germline CDR1 is MNHNY and CDR2 is SVGAGI (reference sequence). The V and J ends lost 6 bases and 3 bases, in that order; junction bases with no gene match: 10. The CDR3 reads CASSPHDRVYTEAFF. CDR3 sequence (DNA): TGTGCCAGCAGCCCACACGACAGGGTATACACTGAAGCTTTCTTT.

This chain uses TRBV5-1 with TRBJ1-1, with D perhaps TRBD1 (5 bases). Per the germline V gene, CDR1 is SGHRS and CDR2 is YFSETQ. The CDR3 length is 16 residues. Trimming took 1 base from V and 3 from J, leaving 16 bases between them. The CDR3, as DNA: TGCGCCAGCAGCTTGCTTGGGGCTCGTGGGGACACTGAAGCTTTCTTT. This sequence encodes CASSLLGARGDTEAFF.